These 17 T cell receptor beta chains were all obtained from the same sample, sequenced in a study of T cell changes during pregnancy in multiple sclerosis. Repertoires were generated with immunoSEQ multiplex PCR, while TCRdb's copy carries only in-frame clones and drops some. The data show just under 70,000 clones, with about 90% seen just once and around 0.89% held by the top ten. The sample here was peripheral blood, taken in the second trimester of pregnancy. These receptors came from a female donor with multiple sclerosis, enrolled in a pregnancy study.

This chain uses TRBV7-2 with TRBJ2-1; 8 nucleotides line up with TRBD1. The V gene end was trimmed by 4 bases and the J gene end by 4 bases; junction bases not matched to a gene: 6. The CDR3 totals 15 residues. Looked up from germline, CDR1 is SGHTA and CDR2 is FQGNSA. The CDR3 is CASSSRTGSYNEQFF. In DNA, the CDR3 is TGTGCCAGCAGCTCGAGGACAGGGAGTTACAATGAGCAGTTCTTC.

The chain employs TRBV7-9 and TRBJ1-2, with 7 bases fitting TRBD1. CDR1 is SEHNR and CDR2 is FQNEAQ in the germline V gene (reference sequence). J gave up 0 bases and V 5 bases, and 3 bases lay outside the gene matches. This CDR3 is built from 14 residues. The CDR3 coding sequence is TGTGCCAGCAGCCTGGGGACAGCTAACTATGGCTACACCTTC. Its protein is CASSLGTANYGYTF.

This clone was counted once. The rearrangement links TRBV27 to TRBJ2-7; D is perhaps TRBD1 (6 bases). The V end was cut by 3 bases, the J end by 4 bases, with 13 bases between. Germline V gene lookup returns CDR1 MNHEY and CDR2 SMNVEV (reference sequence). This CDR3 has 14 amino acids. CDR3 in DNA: TGTGCCAGCAGTTTTCTGGGGGCGAATTACGAGCAGTACTTC. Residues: CASSFLGANYEQYF.

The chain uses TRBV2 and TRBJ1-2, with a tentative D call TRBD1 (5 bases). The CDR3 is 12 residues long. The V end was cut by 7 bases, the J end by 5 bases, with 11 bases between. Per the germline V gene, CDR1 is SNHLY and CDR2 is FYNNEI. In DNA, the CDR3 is TGTGCCAGCACCGTCGGGGGGTATGGCTACACCTTC. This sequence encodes CASTVGGYGYTF.

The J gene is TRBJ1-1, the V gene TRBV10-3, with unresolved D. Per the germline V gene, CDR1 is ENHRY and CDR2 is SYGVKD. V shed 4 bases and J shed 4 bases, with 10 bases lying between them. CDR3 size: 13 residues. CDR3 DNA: TGTGCCATCAGTGTCAAGGTAGCCACTGAAGCTTTCTTT. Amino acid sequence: CAISVKVATEAFF.

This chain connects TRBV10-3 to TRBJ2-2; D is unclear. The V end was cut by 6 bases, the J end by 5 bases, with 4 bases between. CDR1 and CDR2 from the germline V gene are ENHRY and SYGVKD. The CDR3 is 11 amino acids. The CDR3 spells CAISNTGELFF. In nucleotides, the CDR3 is TGTGCCATCAGCAATACCGGGGAGCTGTTTTTT.

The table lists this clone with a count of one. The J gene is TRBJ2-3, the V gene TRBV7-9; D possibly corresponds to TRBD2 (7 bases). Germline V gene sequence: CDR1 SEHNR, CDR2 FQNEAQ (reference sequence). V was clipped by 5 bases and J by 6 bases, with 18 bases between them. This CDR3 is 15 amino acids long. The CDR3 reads CASSPRGAPRDTQYF. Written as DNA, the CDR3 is TGTGCCAGCAGCCCCCGGGGGGCCCCCAGGGATACGCAGTATTTT.

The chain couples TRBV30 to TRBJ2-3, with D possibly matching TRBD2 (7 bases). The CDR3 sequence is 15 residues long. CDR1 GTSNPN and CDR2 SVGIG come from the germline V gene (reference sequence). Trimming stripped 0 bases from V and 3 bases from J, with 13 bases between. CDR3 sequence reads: CAWSVGGGWTDTQYF. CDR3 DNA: TGTGCCTGGAGTGTAGGGGGGGGGTGGACAGATACGCAGTATTTT.

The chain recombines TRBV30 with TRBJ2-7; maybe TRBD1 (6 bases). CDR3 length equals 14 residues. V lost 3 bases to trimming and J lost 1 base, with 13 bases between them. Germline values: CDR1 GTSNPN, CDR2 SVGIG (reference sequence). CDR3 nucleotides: TGTGCCTGGAGGGGACGAGGGGGTTCCTACGAGCAGTACTTC. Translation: CAWRGRGGSYEQYF.

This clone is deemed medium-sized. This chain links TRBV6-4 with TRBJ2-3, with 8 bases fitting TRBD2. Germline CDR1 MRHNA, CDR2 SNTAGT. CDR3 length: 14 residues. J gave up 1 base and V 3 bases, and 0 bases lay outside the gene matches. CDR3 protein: CASSEAGGTDTQYF. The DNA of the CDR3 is TGTGCCAGCAGTGAAGCGGGGGGCACAGATACGCAGTATTTT.

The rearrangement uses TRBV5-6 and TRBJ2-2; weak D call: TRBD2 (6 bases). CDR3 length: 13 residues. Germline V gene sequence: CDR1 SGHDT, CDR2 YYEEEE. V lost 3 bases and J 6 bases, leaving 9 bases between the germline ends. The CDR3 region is CASSSGVPGELFF. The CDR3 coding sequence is TGTGCCAGCAGCTCGGGGGTCCCCGGGGAGCTGTTTTTT.

CDR3 nucleotide sequence: TGTGCCAGCAGCCCAGGGGTGACCGTCGATTCACCCCTCCACTTT. Protein sequence: CASSPGVTVDSPLHF. J is TRBJ1-6 and V is TRBV7-9; D perhaps matches TRBD1 (6 bases). Trimming removed 5 bases at V and 8 bases at J, with 16 bases between. Germline V gene sequence: CDR1 SEHNR, CDR2 FQNEAQ (reference sequence). The CDR3 is 15 amino acids.

DNA of the CDR3: TGTGCCAGCAGACGGGACTCTCGGAACACTGAAGCTTTCTTT. The encoded protein is CASRRDSRNTEAFF. This chain links TRBV5-4 with TRBJ1-1, with a tentative D call TRBD1 (5 bases). Germline V lookup: CDR1 SGHNT, CDR2 YYREEE (reference sequence). The CDR3 extends over 14 amino acids. V was pared by 5 bases and J by 1 base, with 12 bases between.

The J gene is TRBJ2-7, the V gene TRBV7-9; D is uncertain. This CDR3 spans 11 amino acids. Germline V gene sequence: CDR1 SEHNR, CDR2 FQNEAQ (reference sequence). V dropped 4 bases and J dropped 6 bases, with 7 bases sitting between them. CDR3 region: CASSSRSEQYF. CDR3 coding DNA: TGTGCCAGCAGCTCCCGGAGCGAGCAGTACTTC.

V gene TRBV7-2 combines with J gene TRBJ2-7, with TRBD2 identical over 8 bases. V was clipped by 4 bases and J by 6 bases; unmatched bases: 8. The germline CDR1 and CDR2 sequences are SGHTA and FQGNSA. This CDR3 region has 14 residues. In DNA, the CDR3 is TGTGCCAGCAGCTCTGGACTAGCCTCACCCGAGCAGTACTTC. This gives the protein CASSSGLASPEQYF.

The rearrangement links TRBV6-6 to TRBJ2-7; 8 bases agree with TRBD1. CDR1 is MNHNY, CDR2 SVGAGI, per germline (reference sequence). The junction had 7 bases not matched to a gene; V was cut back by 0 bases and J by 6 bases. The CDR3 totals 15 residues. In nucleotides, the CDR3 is TGTGCCAGCAGTTACTCTCCAGGACAGGGACTCGAGCAGTACTTC. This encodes CASSYSPGQGLEQYF.

The CDR3 reads CASSEQTGVNIQYF. The CDR3 bases are TGTGCCAGCAGTGAGCAGACTGGTGTAAACATTCAGTACTTC. This sequence joins TRBV2 and TRBJ2-4; D remains unclear. The CDR3 consists of 14 residues. Trimming took 3 bases from V and 6 from J, leaving 12 bases between them. The germline CDR1 and CDR2 sequences are SNHLY and FYNNEI.